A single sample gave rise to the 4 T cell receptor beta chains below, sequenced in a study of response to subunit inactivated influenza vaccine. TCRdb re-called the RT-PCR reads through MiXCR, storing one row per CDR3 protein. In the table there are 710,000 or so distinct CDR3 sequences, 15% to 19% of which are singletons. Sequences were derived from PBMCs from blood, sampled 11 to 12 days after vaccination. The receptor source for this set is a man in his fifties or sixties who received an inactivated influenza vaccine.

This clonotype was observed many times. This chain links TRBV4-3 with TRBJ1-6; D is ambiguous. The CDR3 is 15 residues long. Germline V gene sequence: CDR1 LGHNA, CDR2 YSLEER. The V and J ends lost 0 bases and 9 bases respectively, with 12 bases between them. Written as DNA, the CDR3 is TGCGCCAGCAGCCAAGATTTAGTCTTGAGTTCACCCCTCCACTTT. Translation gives CASSQDLVLSSPLHF.

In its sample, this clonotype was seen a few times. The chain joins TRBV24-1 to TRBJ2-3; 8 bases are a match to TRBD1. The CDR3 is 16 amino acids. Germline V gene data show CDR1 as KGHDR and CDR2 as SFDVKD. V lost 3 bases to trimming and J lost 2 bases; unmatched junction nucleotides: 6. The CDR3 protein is CATSDKRTGSTDTQYF. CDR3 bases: TGTGCCACCAGTGATAAAAGGACAGGGTCCACAGATACGCAGTATTTT.

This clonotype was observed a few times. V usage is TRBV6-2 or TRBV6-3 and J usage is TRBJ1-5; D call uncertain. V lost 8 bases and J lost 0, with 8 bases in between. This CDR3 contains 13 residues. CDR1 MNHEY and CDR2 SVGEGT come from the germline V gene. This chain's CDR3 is CASCGYSNQPQHF. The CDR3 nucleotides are TGTGCCAGCTGTGGGTATAGCAATCAGCCCCAGCATTTT.

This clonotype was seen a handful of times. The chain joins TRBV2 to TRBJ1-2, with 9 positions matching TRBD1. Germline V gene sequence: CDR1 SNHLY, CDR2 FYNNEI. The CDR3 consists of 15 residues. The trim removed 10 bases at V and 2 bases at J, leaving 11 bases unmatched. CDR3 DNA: TGTGCCATACGGGACAGGGCGTCTAAGAACTATGGCTACACCTTC. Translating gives CAIRDRASKNYGYTF.